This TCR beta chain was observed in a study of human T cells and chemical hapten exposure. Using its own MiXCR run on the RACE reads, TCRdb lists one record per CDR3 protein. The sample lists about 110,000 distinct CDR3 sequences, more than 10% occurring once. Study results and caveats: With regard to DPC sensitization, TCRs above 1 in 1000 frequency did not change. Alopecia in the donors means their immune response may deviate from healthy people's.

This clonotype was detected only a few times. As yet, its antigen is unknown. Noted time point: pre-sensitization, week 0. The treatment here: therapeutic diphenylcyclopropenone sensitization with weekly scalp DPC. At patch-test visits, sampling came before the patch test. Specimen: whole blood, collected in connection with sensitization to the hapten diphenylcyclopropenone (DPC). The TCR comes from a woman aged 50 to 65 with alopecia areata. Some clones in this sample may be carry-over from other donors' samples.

The CDR3 sequence is CSATRQLNTEAFF. CDR3 in DNA: TGCAGTGCTACCAGACAGTTGAACACTGAAGCTTTCTTT. J is TRBJ1-1 and V is TRBV20-1, with D possibly matching TRBD1 (5 bases). V lost 4 bases and J 0 bases, leaving 9 bases between the germline ends. Per the germline V gene, CDR1 is DFQATT and CDR2 is SNEGSKA (reference sequence). The CDR3 runs 13 residues.